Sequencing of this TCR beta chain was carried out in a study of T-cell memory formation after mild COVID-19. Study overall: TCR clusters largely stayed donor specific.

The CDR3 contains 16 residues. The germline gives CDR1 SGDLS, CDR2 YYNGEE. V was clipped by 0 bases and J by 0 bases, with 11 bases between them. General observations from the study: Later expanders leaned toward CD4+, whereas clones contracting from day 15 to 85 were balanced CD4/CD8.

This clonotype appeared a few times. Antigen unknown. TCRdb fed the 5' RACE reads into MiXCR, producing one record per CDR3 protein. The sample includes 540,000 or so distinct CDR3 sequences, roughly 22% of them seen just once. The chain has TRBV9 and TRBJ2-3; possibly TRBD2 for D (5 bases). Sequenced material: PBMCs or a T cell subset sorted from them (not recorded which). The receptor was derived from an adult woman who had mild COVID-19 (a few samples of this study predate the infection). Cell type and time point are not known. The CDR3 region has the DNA TGTGCCAGCAGCGTAGGAGACGGACTTAGCACAGATACGCAGTATTTT. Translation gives CASSVGDGLSTDTQYF.